The 22 T cell receptor beta chains presented below share a single source sample, sequenced in a study of T cell repertoires in cytomegalovirus infection. TCRdb itself ran the reads through MiXCR, one entry per CDR3 protein. The sample records roughly 630,000 distinct CDR3 sequences, about 24% being singletons. What was sequenced was CD8+ T cells from PBMCs. The receptor source for this set is a human donor in good health (CMV status not recorded). Some clones in this sample may be carry-over from other donors' samples.

The genes are TRBV6-5 and TRBJ1-1; D not resolved. Trimming shortened V by 6 bases and J by 5 bases, and 10 bases separated the two germline ends. The germline gives CDR1 MNHEY, CDR2 SVGAGI. The CDR3 covers 12 residues. In DNA, the CDR3 is TGTGCCAGCAGGGCCCATAGGACTGAAGCTTTCTTT. Amino acids: CASRAHRTEAFF.

Many counts were recorded for this clonotype. The rearrangement uses TRBV7-8 and TRBJ2-2, with 8 bases fitting TRBD2. Germline loops: CDR1 SGHVS, CDR2 FQNEAQ. This CDR3 spans 17 amino acids. The V segment lost 3 bases and the J segment 0 bases; nucleotides outside the gene matches: 6. The DNA for the CDR3 is TGTGCCAGCAGCTTCACCGCCGGGGGGGCGAACACCGGGGAGCTGTTTTTT. This codes for CASSFTAGGANTGELFF.

This chain uses TRBV19 with TRBJ2-1, with D perhaps being TRBD1 or TRBD2 (6 bases each). V shed 0 bases and J shed 2 bases, with 8 bases lying between them. This CDR3 has 15 residues. Per the germline V gene, CDR1 is LNHDA and CDR2 is SQIVND (reference sequence). The CDR3 loop reads CASSIDRGPYNEQFF. CDR3 nucleotide sequence: TGTGCCAGTAGTATAGATCGGGGGCCCTACAATGAGCAGTTCTTC.

This clonotype has only a few counts. The chain is built from TRBV6-2 or TRBV6-3 and TRBJ2-1; 14 bases line up with TRBD2. The junction had 9 bases not matched to a gene; V was cut back by 5 bases and J by 6 bases. CDR1 and CDR2 (germline): MNHEY, SVGEGT. This CDR3 has 17 residues. The chain's CDR3 is CASSLGTSGGIGNEQFF. As DNA, the CDR3 is TGTGCCAGCAGTCTTGGGACTAGCGGGGGAATTGGCAATGAGCAGTTCTTC.

This sequence joins TRBV29-1 and TRBJ2-2, with D unresolved. Germline CDR1 is SQVTM and CDR2 is ANQGSEA. Trimming pared 3 bases from V and 7 bases from J, leaving 12 bases between. CDR3 size: 13 residues. CDR3 residues: CSVDRLRNGELFF. CDR3 DNA: TGCAGCGTTGACCGACTCAGGAACGGGGAGCTGTTTTTT.

This clonotype was found a few times. This chain links TRBV6-2 or TRBV6-3 with TRBJ1-2; D not resolved. There are 15 residues in the CDR3. V lost 2 bases, J lost 6 bases, and 16 bases lay in between. Germline V gives CDR1 MNHEY, CDR2 SVGEGT. In nucleotides, the CDR3 is TGTGCCAGCAGTTACCTTCCCGGGGATTGGGATGGCTACACCTTC. Protein: CASSYLPGDWDGYTF.

This chain uses TRBV7-4 with TRBJ2-3; D is tentatively TRBD1 or TRBD2 (5 bases each). Germline lookup yields CDR1 SGHVT and CDR2 SQSDAQ. This CDR3 contains 15 residues. Trimming cost V 4 bases and J 2 bases, with 13 bases left between them. The CDR3 region is CASSWGSSPTDTQYF. As DNA, the CDR3 is TGTGCCAGCAGCTGGGGGTCCTCCCCCACAGATACGCAGTATTTT. Full variable domain (remainder filled in from reference TRBV7-4 and TRBJ2-3): GAGVSQSPRYKVAKRGRDVALRCDSISGHVTLYWYRQTLGQGSEVLTYSQSDAQRDKSGRPSGRFSAERPERSVSTLKIQRTEQGDSAVYLCASSWGSSPTDTQYFGPGTRLTVL.

This clonotype was seen ten or more times. The chain recombines TRBV10-3 with TRBJ2-2; 7 bases match TRBD1. The V segment lost 6 bases and the J segment 0 bases; nucleotides outside the gene matches: 13. This CDR3 region has 18 residues. Germline CDR1 is ENHRY and CDR2 is SYGVKD. Here the CDR3 reads CAISAGTDWGANTGELFF. Written as DNA, the CDR3 is TGTGCCATCAGCGCCGGGACAGACTGGGGCGCGAACACCGGGGAGCTGTTTTTT.

This clonotype was detected ten times or more. J is TRBJ2-1 and V is TRBV27, with D possibly matching TRBD2 (7 bases). The V end was cut by 3 bases, the J end by 3 bases, with 12 bases between. In germline, CDR1 is MNHEY, CDR2 SMNVEV (reference sequence). The CDR3 is made up of 15 amino acids. The CDR3 nucleotides read TGTGCCAGCAGTTTTATCGGGGGGCTCTACAATGAGCAGTTCTTC. It is translated as CASSFIGGLYNEQFF.

The chain couples TRBV4-1 to TRBJ2-2; the D gene is possibly TRBD2 (6 bases). With 3 bases removed from V and 8 bases from J, the gap between germline ends came to 16 bases. CDR3 length: 15 residues. The germline V gene has CDR1 MGHRA and CDR2 YSYEKL. CDR3 loop: CASSQSPGLKGELFF. CDR3 nucleotide sequence: TGCGCCAGCAGCCAGTCCCCGGGACTCAAAGGGGAGCTGTTTTTT.

This chain links TRBV7-9 with TRBJ2-5; no clear D gene. The CDR3 length is 14 residues. Trimming left V 5 bases short and J 1 base short, with 11 bases between. Germline V gene data show CDR1 as SEHNR and CDR2 as FQNEAQ (reference sequence). Here the CDR3 reads CASSPRHLQETQYF. The CDR3 DNA reads as TGTGCCAGCAGCCCTCGACACCTCCAAGAGACCCAGTACTTC.

The rearrangement uses TRBV29-1 and TRBJ2-1, with a tentative D call TRBD2 (6 bases). The CDR3 runs 11 residues. Trimming stripped 4 bases from V and 9 bases from J, with 10 bases between. Looked up from germline, CDR1 is SQVTM and CDR2 is ANQGSEA. The CDR3 protein is CSVGRGIEQFF. CDR3 sequence (DNA): TGCAGCGTTGGGCGGGGTATTGAGCAGTTCTTC.

This clonotype has more than one count but fewer than ten. A read error may be the cause here, since a much bigger clone is one base away. V gene TRBV7-9 combines with J gene TRBJ1-1; tentatively, D is TRBD1 (5 bases). V was trimmed by 7 bases and J by 1 base, leaving 10 bases between them. The CDR3 length is 13 residues. CDR1 and CDR2 (germline): SEHNR, FQNEAQ (reference sequence). CDR3: CASTPGGNTEAFF. The CDR3 coding sequence is TGTGCCAGCACCCCTGGGGGGAACACTGAAGCTTTCTTT.

This clonotype was seen ten or more times. This chain links TRBV7-8 with TRBJ2-2; D possibly uses TRBD1 or TRBD2 (6 bases each). The CDR3 covers 17 residues. Germline CDR1 SGHVS, CDR2 FQNEAQ. V was shortened by 5 bases and J by 0 bases, with 16 bases between the two germline ends. CDR3 loop: CASSPIFGGPNTGELFF. For the CDR3, the DNA is TGTGCCAGCAGCCCAATATTCGGGGGCCCGAACACCGGGGAGCTGTTTTTT.

A few counts support this clonotype. The V call is TRBV7-6, the J call TRBJ1-5; D is uncertain. There are 14 residues in the CDR3. CDR1 is SGHVS, CDR2 FNYEAQ, per germline. V was cut by 5 bases and J by 3 bases, with 11 bases left in between. CDR3 residues: CASSTAGPNQPQHF. CDR3 nucleotides: TGTGCCAGCAGCACGGCGGGTCCCAATCAGCCCCAGCATTTT.

This clonotype was seen only a few times. The chain carries TRBV10-3 and TRBJ2-1, with D possibly being TRBD2 (5 bases). CDR3 length: 16 amino acids. V was shortened by 0 bases and J by 5 bases, with 14 bases between the two germline ends. Germline-derived CDR1 and CDR2 are ENHRY and SYGVKD. This CDR3 is CAISESRTLHNNEQFF. CDR3 nucleotides: TGTGCCATCAGTGAGTCAAGGACTCTTCATAACAATGAGCAGTTCTTC.

This clonotype was seen ten or more times. This sequence joins TRBV28 and TRBJ2-3; possibly TRBD1 for D (6 bases). The CDR3 is 14 amino acids. V lost 5 bases to trimming and J lost 0 bases, with 9 bases between them. The germline gives CDR1 MDHEN, CDR2 SYDVKM. The CDR3 DNA is TGTGCCAGCAGTCGGACAGTTAGCACAGATACGCAGTATTTT. This translates into CASSRTVSTDTQYF.

The chain employs TRBV4-3 and TRBJ2-1; TRBD1 matches at 9 bases. CDR1 is LGHNA and CDR2 is YSLEER in the germline V gene. V was pared by 1 base and J by 8 bases, with 3 bases of the junction left unmatched. The CDR3 sequence is 14 residues long. CDR3 DNA: TGCGCCAGCAGCCAAGTGGGACAGGGATATGAGCAGTTCTTC. Protein: CASSQVGQGYEQFF.

This clonotype was found many times. The genes are TRBV7-9 and TRBJ2-1; either TRBD1 or TRBD2 may supply D (5 bases each). Trimming took 1 base from V and 12 from J, leaving 10 bases between them. Germline lookup yields CDR1 SEHNR and CDR2 FQNEAQ (reference sequence). The CDR3 totals 12 residues. CDR3 bases: TGTGCCAGCAGCTTAGGAGGGGCCCGGCAGTTCTTC. As protein: CASSLGGARQFF. Drawing the rest from reference TRBV7-9 and TRBJ2-1, the complete variable domain is DTGVSQNPRHKITKRGQNVTFRCDPISEHNRLYWYRQTLGQGPEFLTYFQNEAQLEKSRLLSDRFSAERPKGSFSTLEIQRTEQGDSAMYLCASSLGGARQFFGPGTRLTVL.

This clonotype was seen only a few times. The chain joins TRBV7-9 to TRBJ2-2; D is uncertain. The germline V gene encodes CDR1 SEHNR and CDR2 FQNEAQ (reference sequence). V was clipped by 11 bases and J by 4 bases, with 5 bases between them. The CDR3 is 10 amino acids. Written as DNA, the CDR3 is TGTGCCCCGTTCACCGGGGAGCTGTTTTTT. Encoded protein: CAPFTGELFF.

J is TRBJ2-7 and V is TRBV19; D unclear. V lost 9 bases, J lost 2 bases, and 20 bases lay in between. This CDR3 spans 15 amino acids. CDR1 LNHDA and CDR2 SQIVND come from the germline V gene (reference sequence). The DNA of the CDR3 is TGTGCCAGCAGTCCCAGCCAAGCTGTTACCTACGAGCAGTACTTC. The encoded protein is CASSPSQAVTYEQYF.

The chain carries TRBV29-1 and TRBJ2-1, with TRBD1 matching over 7 bases. This CDR3 spans 10 amino acids. The V gene's germline CDR1 is SQVTM and CDR2 ANQGSEA. V shed 7 bases and J 6 bases; nucleotides not matched to a gene: 0. In DNA form, the CDR3 reads TGCAGCGGACAGGGCAATGAGCAGTTCTTC. Amino acid sequence: CSGQGNEQFF.